This T cell receptor (beta chain) derives from a study of cytomegalovirus exposure and HLA in healthy donors. The CDR3 has 13 amino acids. The germline V gene has CDR1 SGHRS and CDR2 YFSETQ. The study's findings and limits: Among the sequence variants, a highly shared cluster was likely an artifact of sequencing.

Both 60 Vbeta primers and 13 Jbeta primers went into the PCR. Data came from immunoSEQ multiplex PCR; TCRdb stores just in-frame clones and leaves some out. The sample records 100,000 to 150,000 clones, more than 60% being singletons. Regarding this clone: Antigen unknown.

The chain employs TRBV5-1 and TRBJ2-5; 9 nucleotides line up with TRBD2. The J call may not be correct, given that the DNA end is closer to TRBJ2-7. This TCR was sampled from a middle-aged woman in good health and CMV-seronegative. The sample comprised PBMCs. CDR3 nucleotides: TGCGCCAGCAGTAGGGCGGGGGGGTACGAGCAGTACTTC. This codes for CASSRAGGYEQYF.